This is a list of T cell receptor beta chains from one sample in a study of early T cells in non-severe SARS-CoV-2 infection. TCRdb recomputed calls from the 5' RACE reads with MiXCR, one row per CDR3 protein. Seen here are 70,000 to 75,000 distinct CDR3 sequences, approximately 12% observed once, and the top ten hold more than 4.5%. Material: whole blood. Receptors were obtained from an adult who was a healthcare worker with PCR-confirmed SARS-CoV-2 infection or an uninfected control (not recorded which). Each CDR3 is given with its conserved first and last residue. Fields, in order: clone size, V gene, J gene, D gene, CDR3 protein, CDR3 DNA. The D gene is left open where the match is weak. Size is omitted from some rows. Given values are once, few, many or a class for expanded clones.

many	TRBV6-6	TRBJ1-1	TRBD1	CASSPGQGVGTEAFF	TGTGCCAGCAGTCCGGGACAGGGGGTAGGCACTGAAGCTTTCTTT
.	TRBV14	TRBJ2-3	.	CASSLGRQSTQYF	TGTGCCAGCAGCCTGGGCCGTCAAAGCACGCAGTATTTT
.	TRBV11-3	TRBJ2-5	.	CASSLDSGRAETQYF	TGTGCCAGCAGCTTAGATTCCGGAAGGGCAGAGACCCAGTACTTC
many	TRBV19	TRBJ2-7	.	CASSSPNPTYEQYF	TGTGCCAGTAGTTCCCCGAACCCCACCTACGAGCAGTACTTC
.	TRBV2	TRBJ1-2	.	CASSARGITDISNYGYTF	TGTGCCAGCAGTGCGCGGGGGATCACGGATATTTCTAACTATGGCTACACCTTC
few	TRBV29-1	TRBJ2-1	TRBD1	CSVEGQGAVNEQFF	TGCAGCGTCGAGGGACAGGGGGCGGTTAATGAGCAGTTCTTC
.	TRBV6-5	TRBJ1-5	TRBD1	CASSVTGVSYQPQHF	TGTGCCAGCAGTGTGACAGGGGTCTCCTACCAGCCCCAGCATTTT
many	TRBV13	TRBJ2-5	.	CASSRSQGRAGETQYF	TGTGCCAGCAGCCGTTCACAGGGCAGGGCGGGCGAGACCCAGTACTTC
.	TRBV6-5	TRBJ2-3	TRBD2	CASSPWGAGVSDTQYF	TGTGCCAGCAGTCCTTGGGGAGCGGGAGTTAGTGATACGCAGTATTTT
.	TRBV12-3/TRBV12-4	TRBJ2-2	TRBD1	CASSYRGPTGELFF	TGTGCCAGCAGTTACAGGGGGCCCACCGGGGAGCTGTTTTTT
few	TRBV30	TRBJ2-3	.	CAWSFPERDTQYF	TGTGCCTGGAGTTTCCCCGAACGAGATACGCAGTATTTT
many	TRBV6-1	TRBJ2-3	.	CASRVTPSTDTQYF	TGTGCCAGCAGAGTGACACCGAGCACAGATACGCAGTATTTT
many	TRBV12-3/TRBV12-4	TRBJ1-3	TRBD1	CASSPTGAGNTIYF	TGTGCCAGCAGCCCGACAGGGGCTGGAAACACCATATATTTT
.	TRBV4-1	TRBJ2-1	.	CASSQDGAIRYNEQFF	TGCGCCAGCAGCCAAGATGGGGCAATACGCTACAATGAGCAGTTCTTC
.	TRBV18	TRBJ2-1	.	CASSPSGCPNEQFF	TGTGCCAGCTCACCAAGCGGGTGTCCCAATGAGCAGTTCTTC
many	TRBV7-9	TRBJ2-3	.	CASSLTIGDPSTDTQYF	TGTGCCAGCAGCCTAACAATAGGGGACCCTAGCACAGATACGCAGTATTTT
.	TRBV5-1	TRBJ2-3	.	CASNPLGQSTDTQYF	TGCGCCAGCAACCCCCTAGGACAGAGCACAGATACGCAGTATTTT